The TCR beta chain under discussion was sequenced for a study of blood T cell repertoires in COVID-19. Overall study context: The study drew acute and convalescent COVID-19 samples from the United States, Italy and Spain. The analysed material was cDNA or gDNA that came from T cells, B-cell-depleted T cells, or PBMCs.

Germline assignment: CDR1 SGHRS and CDR2 YFSETQ. V dropped 5 bases and J dropped 8 bases, with 19 bases sitting between them. This CDR3 spans 15 amino acids. This clone was seen only once. As originally analysed: Nucleated cell number was recorded as an estimate derived from reference gene primer amplification. Sequencing used immunoSEQ multiplex PCR; TCRdb keeps in-frame clones, though not all of them. V and J calls and clone size are those listed in that table; D and trimming were worked out from the DNA. The sample has approximately 150,000 clones, more than 70% seen once. The sequenced sample was peripheral blood. The J gene is TRBJ1-4, the V gene TRBV5-1; D gene ambiguous. This receptor was identified in a man in his sixties with acute or convalescent COVID-19. CDR3 sequence (DNA): TGCGCCAGCAGACAAAACCCCCGCCCGGAGGAAAAACTGTTTTTT. Protein product: CASRQNPRPEEKLFF.